This TCR beta chain is from a study of molecular identifiers for immune sequencing clone quantification. Overall study results and limits: Clones with over 20 RNA copies captured over 98% of effector molecules but under 1% of naive ones.

Ten or more counts support this clonotype. Its antigen is still unknown. TCRdb re-called the PCR reads through MiXCR, storing one row per CDR3 protein. This sample has more than 450,000 distinct CDR3 sequences; about 22% occur once, and the top ten carry more than 0.8%. The sequenced material came from naive CD8+ T cells from blood, with Jurkat cell RNA spiked in. Subset described: FACS-sorted CD8+CD4-CCR7+CD45RA+ naive T cells. The sequence was obtained from a human donor in good health. Some libraries in this study had Jurkat cell RNA spiked in.

CDR3 region: CASSLPGRAHEQFF. As DNA, the CDR3 is TGTGCCAGCAGCCTTCCAGGGAGAGCCCATGAGCAGTTCTTC. The rearrangement links TRBV7-9 to TRBJ2-1, with D perhaps TRBD1 or TRBD2 (5 bases each). V lost 5 bases to trimming and J lost 8 bases, with 16 bases between them. This CDR3 region has 14 residues. The V gene's germline CDR1 is SEHNR and CDR2 FQNEAQ (reference sequence).